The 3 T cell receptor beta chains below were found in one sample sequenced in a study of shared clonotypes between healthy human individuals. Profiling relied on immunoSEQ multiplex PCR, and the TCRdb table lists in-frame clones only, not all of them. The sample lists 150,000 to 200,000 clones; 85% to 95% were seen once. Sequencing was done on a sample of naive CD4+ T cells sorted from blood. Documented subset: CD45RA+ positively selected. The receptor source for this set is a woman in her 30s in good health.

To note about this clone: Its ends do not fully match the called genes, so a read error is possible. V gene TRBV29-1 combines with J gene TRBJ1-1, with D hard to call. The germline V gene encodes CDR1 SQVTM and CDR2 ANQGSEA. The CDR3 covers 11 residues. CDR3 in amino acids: CSVEVPRGVLF. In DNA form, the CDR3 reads TGCAGCGTTGAGGTCCCGCGTGGGGTACTATTT.

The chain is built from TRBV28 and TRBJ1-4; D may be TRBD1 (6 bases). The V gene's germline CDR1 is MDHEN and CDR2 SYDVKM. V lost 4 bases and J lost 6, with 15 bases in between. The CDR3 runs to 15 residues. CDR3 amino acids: CASSSPVGGHEKLFF. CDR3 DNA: TGTGCCAGCAGTTCCCCGGTGGGGGGGCATGAAAAACTGTTTTTT.

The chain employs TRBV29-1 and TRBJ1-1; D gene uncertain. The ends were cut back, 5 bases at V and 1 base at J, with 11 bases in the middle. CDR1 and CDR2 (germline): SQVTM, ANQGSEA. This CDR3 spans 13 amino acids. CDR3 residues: CSVFRQQNTEAFF. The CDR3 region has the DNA TGCAGCGTTTTTAGGCAGCAGAACACTGAAGCTTTCTTT.